This T cell receptor beta chain comes out of a study of blood T cell repertoires in COVID-19. Study overall: Donors in the United States, Italy and Spain gave samples during acute or convalescent COVID-19. Sources were T cells, B-cell-depleted T cells, or PBMCs; the material itself was cDNA or gDNA.

TCRdb's copy holds only in-frame clones and misses some; the assay was immunoSEQ multiplex PCR. The sample lists about 670,000 clones, over 80% occurring once. This clone was detected a few times. This TCR came from a woman aged 18-29 years with acute or convalescent COVID-19. The material sequenced was peripheral blood.

The CDR3 spells CASSEAGTGKGYTF. DNA for the CDR3: TGTGCCAGCAGTGAGGCCGGGACAGGGAAGGGCTACACCTTC. The V and J genes are TRBV6-4 and TRBJ1-2, with 9 positions matching TRBD1. Germline V gene sequence: CDR1 MRHNA, CDR2 SNTAGT. There are 14 residues in the CDR3. Unmatched junction bases numbered 7, after V lost 3 bases and J lost 8 bases.